The following is a TCR beta chain sequence with its context. This specimen belongs to a study of tumor T cells in aggressive B-cell lymphoma. Clones were read by immunoSEQ multiplex PCR, and TCRdb kept only the in-frame ones, dropping some. Seen here are some 7,000 clones, about 81% observed once, and the top ten hold over 2.5%. Germline assignment: CDR1 SNHLY and CDR2 FYNNEI. The junction had 12 bases not matched to a gene; V was cut back by 8 bases and J by 7 bases. The CDR3 consists of 16 residues. V gene TRBV2 combines with J gene TRBJ2-1; 12 bases match TRBD1. The sequenced material came from tumor tissue. This clonotype was obtained from an adult with diffuse large B cell lymphoma. The DNA for the CDR3 is TGTGCCAGCGTGGGGTTGGGACAGGGGGCGCGGAATGAGCAGTTCTTC. Translation: CASVGLGQGARNEQFF.